Listed here is a single T cell receptor (beta chain). The age range of participants was about 18 to 100 years, with residence in more than 20 US areas. The sample is drawn from a study of blood T cell repertoires in COVID-19. Background on the study: Specimens from acute and convalescent COVID-19 originated in the United States, Italy and Spain.

In germline, CDR1 is MNHEY, CDR2 SMNVEV (reference sequence). The ends were cut back, 0 bases at V and 2 bases at J, with 19 bases in the middle. The length of the CDR3 is 18 residues. Original processing methods: Using reference gene primer amplification, nucleated cell counts were estimated. Libraries were prepared by immunoSEQ multiplex PCR; TCRdb keeps only in-frame clonotypes and omits some of them. V, J and clone size are taken as reported in that table, and D and trimming were inferred from the DNA itself. The table shows approximately 260,000 clones, with about nine tenths occurring only once.

The chain has TRBV27 and TRBJ1-1; tentative D call: TRBD1 (5 bases). The TCR sequence derives from a woman aged 30 to 39 with acute COVID-19. Sequenced material: PBMCs or T cells enriched from blood (not recorded which). The CDR3 DNA sequence: TGTGCCAGCAGTTTATCGGAGTCAGGGTGGAAACTAAACACTGAAGCTTTCTTT. This codes for CASSLSESGWKLNTEAFF.